The entry that follows covers one T cell receptor (beta chain) sequence. How the authors handled the data: Reference gene primer amplification gave estimated nucleated cell counts. The repertoire was sequenced with immunoSEQ multiplex PCR; TCRdb's copy has only in-frame clones and lacks some. V, J and clone size derive from that table, while D and trimming were established from the DNA sequence. The table includes approximately 51,000 clones, over 75% detected once. This entry belongs to a study of blood T cell repertoires in COVID-19. Background on the study: Specimens from acute and convalescent COVID-19 originated in the United States, Italy and Spain. PBMCs, B-cell-depleted T cells, or T cells were the source of the cDNA or gDNA that made up the material.

Germline loops: CDR1 MGHRA, CDR2 YSYEKL. The ends lost 2 bases at V and 5 bases at J; junction bases unmatched: 7. The CDR3 sequence is 15 residues long. The sequence derives from a man between 50 and 59 years old with active COVID-19. V gene TRBV4-1 combines with J gene TRBJ2-3; TRBD2 matches at 7 bases. The sequenced sample consisted of peripheral blood. CDR3: CASSQPGLAGDTQYF. The CDR3 DNA sequence: TGCGCCAGCAGCCAACCTGGTTTAGCGGGAGATACGCAGTATTTT.